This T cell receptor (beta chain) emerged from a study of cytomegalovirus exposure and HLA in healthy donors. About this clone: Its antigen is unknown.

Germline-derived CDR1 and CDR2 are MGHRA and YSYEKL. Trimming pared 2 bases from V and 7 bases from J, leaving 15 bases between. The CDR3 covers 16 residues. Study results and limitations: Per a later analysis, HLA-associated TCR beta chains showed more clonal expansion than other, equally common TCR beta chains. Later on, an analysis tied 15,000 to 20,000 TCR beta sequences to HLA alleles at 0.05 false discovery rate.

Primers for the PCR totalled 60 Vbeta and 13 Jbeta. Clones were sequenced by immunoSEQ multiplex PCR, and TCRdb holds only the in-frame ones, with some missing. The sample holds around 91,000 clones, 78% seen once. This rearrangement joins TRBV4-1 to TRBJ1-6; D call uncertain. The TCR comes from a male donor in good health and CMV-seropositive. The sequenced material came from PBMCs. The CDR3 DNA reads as TGCGCCAGCAGCCAACCTCGACCCGGAGGGAATTCACCCCTCCACTTT. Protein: CASSQPRPGGNSPLHF.